The 4 T cell receptor beta chains below all came from one sample that was sequenced in a study of spatial heterogeneity in lung cancer (dated by TCRdb to the late 2010s). The time point label of this sample denotes: blood at routine non-recurrence follow-up after resection. For TCR sequencing, whole RNA was extracted from tumor and nontumor lung tissue, or from cryopreserved PBMC samples, and no cell sorting was done. The library was generated by 5' RACE. Sequencing was carried out with a NextSeq 500. The public reads were reanalyzed by TCRdb: fastp trimming at Q25, MiXCR alignment, in-frame beta chains only. Merged by CDR3 protein, the rows form single entries marked with the most common genes and DNA. The table for this sample lists 25,000 to 30,000 distinct CDR3 sequences; about 6.3% of them were counted only once. The top ten constitute around a fifth of the sample. The material was PBMCs, obtained at follow-up. The receptors originated from a male donor with early-stage non-small cell lung cancer.

This clonotype appeared many times. The chain combines TRBV4-1 with TRBJ1-4; possibly TRBD1 for D (6 bases). Germline V gene sequence: CDR1 MGHRA, CDR2 YSYEKL. V was trimmed by 4 bases and J by 8 bases, leaving 17 bases between them. The CDR3 is 15 residues long. In nucleotides, the CDR3 is TGCGCCAGCAGCCCCGTGGCATCCGGGGGCGAAAAACTGTTTTTT. Its translation: CASSPVASGGEKLFF.

V usage is TRBV12-3 or TRBV12-4 and J usage is TRBJ1-4; 11 positions match TRBD1. The CDR3 runs 15 residues. Trimming took 5 bases from V and 7 from J; bases not matched to a gene: 6. The CDR3: CASSPRTGGREKLFF. CDR3 DNA: TGTGCCAGCAGTCCGCGGACAGGGGGCCGTGAAAAACTGTTTTTT.

This clonotype was found a few times. V gene TRBV14 combines with J gene TRBJ1-1; D is ambiguous. The CDR3 contains 15 residues. The germline gives CDR1 SGHDN, CDR2 FVKESK. Trimming shortened V by 0 bases and J by 1 base, and 9 bases separated the two germline ends. The CDR3 sequence is CASSQDEVANTEAFF. The CDR3 DNA is TGTGCCAGCAGCCAAGATGAGGTGGCGAACACTGAAGCTTTCTTT.

The rearrangement joins TRBV20-1 to TRBJ2-5, with 10 bases aligning to TRBD1. V dropped 4 bases and J dropped 1; count of bases not matched to a gene: 15. Germline V CDR1 and CDR2: DFQATT, SNEGSKA (reference sequence). The CDR3 has 18 amino acids. CDR3: CSANSIRRGQGSQETQYF. The CDR3 region has the DNA TGCAGTGCTAACTCCATCCGTCGGGGACAGGGGTCCCAAGAGACCCAGTACTTC.